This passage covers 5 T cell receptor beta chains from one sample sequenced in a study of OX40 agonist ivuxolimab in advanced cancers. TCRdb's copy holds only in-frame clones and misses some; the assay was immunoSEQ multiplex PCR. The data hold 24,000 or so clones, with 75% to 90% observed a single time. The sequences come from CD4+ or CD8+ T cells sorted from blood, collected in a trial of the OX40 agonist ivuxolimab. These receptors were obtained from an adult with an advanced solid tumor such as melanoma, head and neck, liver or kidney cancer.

CDR3 amino acids: CATSRGGGYYEQYF. The DNA of the CDR3 is TGTGCCACCAGCAGAGGCGGCGGGTACTACGAGCAGTACTTC. The rearrangement links TRBV15 to TRBJ2-7, with D possibly being TRBD2 (5 bases). The CDR3 is made up of 14 amino acids. The ends were cut back, 1 base at V and 3 bases at J, with 10 bases in the middle. Germline assignment: CDR1 LNHNV and CDR2 YYDKDF (reference sequence).

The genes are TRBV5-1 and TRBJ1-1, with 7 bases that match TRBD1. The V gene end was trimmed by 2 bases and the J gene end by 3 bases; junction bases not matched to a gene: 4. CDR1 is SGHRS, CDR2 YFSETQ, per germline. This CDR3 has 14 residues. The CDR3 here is CASSLTGEDTEAFF. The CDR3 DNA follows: TGCGCCAGCAGCTTAACAGGGGAGGACACTGAAGCTTTCTTT.

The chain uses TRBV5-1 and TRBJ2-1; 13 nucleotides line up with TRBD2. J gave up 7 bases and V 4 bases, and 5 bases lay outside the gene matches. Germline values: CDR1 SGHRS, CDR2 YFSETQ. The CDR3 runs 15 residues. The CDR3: CASSPGLAGSNEQFF. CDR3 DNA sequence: TGCGCCAGCAGCCCGGGACTAGCGGGGTCTAATGAGCAGTTCTTC. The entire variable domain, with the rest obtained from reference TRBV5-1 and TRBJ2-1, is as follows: KAGVTQTPRYLIKTRGQQVTLSCSPISGHRSVSWYQQTPGQGLQFLFEYFSETQRNKGNFPGRFSGRQFSNSRSEMNVSTLELGDSALYLCASSPGLAGSNEQFFGPGTRLTVL.

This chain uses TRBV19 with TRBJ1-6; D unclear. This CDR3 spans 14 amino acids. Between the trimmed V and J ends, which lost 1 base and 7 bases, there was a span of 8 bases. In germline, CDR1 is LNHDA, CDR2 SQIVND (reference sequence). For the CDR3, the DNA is TGTGCCAGTAGTATAGTAGGAGGAAATTCACCCCTCCACTTT. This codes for CASSIVGGNSPLHF.

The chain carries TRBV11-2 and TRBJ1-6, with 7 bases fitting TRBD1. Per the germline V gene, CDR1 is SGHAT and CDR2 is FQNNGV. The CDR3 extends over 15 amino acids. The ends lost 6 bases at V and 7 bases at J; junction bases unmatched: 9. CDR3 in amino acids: CASRAEGARNSPLHF. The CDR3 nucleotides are TGTGCCAGCAGGGCCGAGGGGGCGCGGAATTCACCCCTCCACTTT.